Shown below are 15 T cell receptor beta chains from a single sample sequenced in a study of tumor-infiltrating lymphocytes in primary liver carcinoma. From roughly 20-30 mg of unsorted bulk tissue, DNA and RNA were co-extracted together. Total RNA amounting to 500 ng was the source from which TCR beta cDNA was made with a constant-region primer. The TCR beta library was amplified through three nested multiplex PCR rounds in a modified ARM-PCR procedure. For 10 cycles apiece, the opening two PCR rounds ran with TRBV1-TRBV30 forward primers and a C-beta reverse primer. Via MiXCR, TCRdb re-called the multiplex PCR reads, giving one row per CDR3 protein. The repertoire holds approximately 60,000 distinct CDR3 sequences, with less than 85% as singletons. The sequenced sample consisted of liver tumor tissue from sampling region 2. Documented subset: tumor region T2, inferior pole. These receptor sequences come from a man aged 40-55 years with primary liver carcinoma and hepatitis B virus infection.

A remark on this clonotype: A much more abundant neighbour one base away suggests this may be a read error. This chain uses TRBV5-1 with TRBJ2-7; no definite D call. CDR1 is SGHRS and CDR2 is YFSETQ in the germline V gene. This CDR3 spans 14 amino acids. The CDR3 DNA sequence: TGCGCCAACAGCTTGGATCACGGCGAGTACGAGCAGTACTTC. As protein: CANSLDHGEYEQYF.

Comments on this clonotype: A read error may explain this, as a much larger clone is one base away. The gene calls are TRBV29-1 and TRBJ2-3; 10 bases agree with TRBD1. There are 14 residues in the CDR3. Germline V gene lookup returns CDR1 SQVTM and CDR2 ANQGSEA. The CDR3 loop is CYVSGTGASDTRYF. The DNA of the CDR3 is TGCTACGTTTCCGGGACAGGGGCGTCAGATACGCGGTATTTT.

Regarding this clonotype: The CDR3 ends on some other residue instead of the conserved phenylalanine or tryptophan, so this is likely a read error. V gene TRBV11-2 combines with J gene TRBJ2-5, with a weak D call TRBD2 (5 bases). Per the germline V gene, CDR1 is SGHAT and CDR2 is FQNNGV. The CDR3 consists of 18 residues. In nucleotides, the CDR3 is TGTGTCAGCAGCTTAGATCCGTGGTCTAGCAGAAGAGGAGAGACCCAGTACCTC. This translates into CVSSLDPWSSRRGETQYL.

Remarks on this clonotype: At one of its ends the junction is not consistent with the germline gene, which may arise from a read error. The J gene is TRBJ1-4, the V gene TRBV30; D ambiguous. From germline, CDR1 is GTSNPN and CDR2 SVGIG (reference sequence). The CDR3 is made up of 13 amino acids. This CDR3 reads CAWNRTENEKLFF. The CDR3 DNA sequence: TGTGCTTGGAACAGAACAGAAAATGAAAAACTGTTTTTT.

To note about this clonotype: The junction departs from germline at one end; a sequencing error may be responsible. The V call is TRBV11-1, the J call TRBJ1-6, with a tentative D call TRBD1 (5 bases). This CDR3 spans 13 amino acids. Germline-derived CDR1 and CDR2 are SGHAT and FQDESV (reference sequence). CDR3 in DNA: TGTGCCAGCAACCGGACACTGCTTTCACCCCTCCTCTTT. Translation: CASNRTLLSPLLF.

As concerns this clonotype: Given a much more abundant clone one base away, this may be a read error. This chain uses TRBV11-2 with TRBJ2-2; TRBD1 matches at 7 bases. CDR1 and CDR2 (germline): SGHAT, FQNNGV. This CDR3 has 16 residues. The DNA of the CDR3 is TGTGGCAGCAGCGTACAGGGGACGTTGTTCGTCGGGGAGCTGTTTTTT. It specifies CGSSVQGTLFVGELFF.

With regard to this clonotype: One end of the junction fails to match germline, which may point to a read error. The CDR3 reads CVSSLAWDIYSEQFF. The CDR3 nucleotides read TGTGTCAGCAGTTTAGCCTGGGATATCTATTCTGAGCAGTTCTTC. V gene TRBV12-3 or TRBV12-4 combines with J gene TRBJ2-1, with D uncertain. This CDR3 is 15 amino acids long.

On this clonotype itself: Because it lacks the conserved phenylalanine or tryptophan at the end, this CDR3 is likely a read error. No DNA is shown, since the ends of the CDR3 on it are uncertain; the CDR3 is the one TCRdb lists. CDR3 amino acids: CASSLYRLVSEKFI. This chain connects TRBV11-2 to TRBJ2-1; the table's D call, TRBD2, has no DNA check behind it. Inclusive of both ends, the CDR3 amounts to 14 amino acids. Germline CDR1 and CDR2: SGHAT and FQNNGV.

Regarding this clonotype: This CDR3 fails to terminate in the conserved phenylalanine or tryptophan, so it likely reflects a read error. The chain is built from TRBV5-1 and TRBJ2-1; 13 positions agree with TRBD2. This CDR3 region has 18 residues. Trimming cost V 6 bases and J 5 bases; bases outside gene matches: 14. Per the germline V gene, CDR1 is SGHRS and CDR2 is YFSETQ. The CDR3 nucleotides read TGCGCCAGCAACTCTACCGGACTAGCGGGAGCGGTGAACAATGAGCAGTTCTTA. Translating it yields CASNSTGLAGAVNNEQFL.

A remark on this clonotype: Because it lacks the conserved phenylalanine or tryptophan at the end, this CDR3 is likely a read error. The limits of the CDR3 on the DNA are not certain, so only TCRdb's listed CDR3 is given. This chain links TRBV11-2 with TRBJ2-1; TRBD2 is the table's D call, not checked against the DNA. Germline assignment: CDR1 SGHAT and CDR2 FQNNGV. The length of the CDR3 is 14 amino acids, counting both ends. CDR3 protein: CASRLYRLVSELFI.

On this clonotype itself: An end of the junction does not agree with germline; a read error may underlie this. This chain links TRBV28 with TRBJ2-1; possibly TRBD1 or TRBD2 for D (5 bases each). The CDR3 totals 17 residues. Germline V gives CDR1 MDHEN, CDR2 SYDVKM. The CDR3 DNA sequence: TGTACCAGCAGCCCCATTCCCCGGGGACCATACTACAATGGGCAGTTCTTC. Protein product: CTSSPIPRGPYYNGQFF.

As concerns this clonotype: At one of its ends the junction is not consistent with the germline gene, which may arise from a read error. The CDR3 bases are TGTGCCAGCAGTGGATACCCGCCCCTAGCGGGGGCGAACACCAGGGAGCTGTTTTTT. Translated: CASSGYPPLAGANTRELFF. V usage is TRBV6-1 and J usage is TRBJ2-2, with 10 bases fitting TRBD2. CDR3 size: 19 residues. In germline, CDR1 is MNHNS, CDR2 SASEGT.

About this clonotype itself: As the CDR3 is not closed by the conserved phenylalanine or tryptophan, this likely results from a read error. The V and J genes are TRBV11-2 and TRBJ2-5; the match to TRBD1 covers 7 bases. The length of the CDR3 is 16 residues. Trimming took 2 bases from V and 5 from J; bases not matched to a gene: 11. Germline CDR1 and CDR2: SGHAT and FQNNGV. CDR3: CASSLTAGGSGETQYP. CDR3 DNA sequence: TGTGCCAGCAGCTTAACAGCAGGGGGTTCGGGGGAGACCCAGTACCCC.

This chain uses TRBV29-1 with TRBJ2-1, with D maybe TRBD1 (6 bases). V lost 6 bases to trimming and J lost 15 bases, with 12 bases between them. From germline, CDR1 is SQVTM and CDR2 ANQGSEA. The CDR3 extends over 9 amino acids. CDR3 protein: CSVGQCGFF. The CDR3 DNA follows: TGCAGCGTCGGACAGTGCGGGTTCTTC.

To note about this clonotype: Germline and junction disagree at one end, which may indicate a read error. The rearrangement joins TRBV29-1 to TRBJ2-5, with D possibly being TRBD2 (6 bases). The CDR3 loop spans 14 amino acids. CDR1 is SQVTM and CDR2 is ANQGSEA in the germline V gene. The CDR3 sequence: CSVEDRAGRETQYF. The DNA of the CDR3 is TGCAGCGTTGAAGATCGGGCCGGGAGAGAGACACAGTACTTC. The entire variable domain, with the rest obtained from reference TRBV29-1 and TRBJ2-5, is as follows: SAVISQKPSRDICQRGTSLTIQCQVDSQVTMMFWYRQQPGQSLTLIATANQGSEATYESGFVIDKFPISRPNLTFSTLTVSNMSPEDSSIYLCSVEDRAGRETQYFGPGTRLLVL.